This entry lists 24 T cell receptor beta chains sequenced from one sample in a study of CD8+CD57+ T cells in acquired aplastic anemia. By flow cytometry, patients selected for sequencing had shown an expansion of CD8+CD57+ cells. TCR beta VDJ combinations and CDR3 sequences were profiled from genomic DNA. Each CDR3 protein gets one entry after TCRdb re-called the reads with MiXCR. The table includes 180,000 or so distinct CDR3 sequences, under 50% detected once. The material sequenced was sorted CD4+, CD8+, or CD8+CD57+ T cells (not recorded which) from PBMCs. These receptors were obtained from a human donor with aplastic anemia.

This clonotype was observed a handful of times. The chain couples TRBV10-3 to TRBJ2-1; TRBD2 matches 10 bases. CDR3 size: 16 residues. Looked up from germline, CDR1 is ENHRY and CDR2 is SYGVKD. The V and J ends lost 4 bases and 2 bases, in that order; junction bases with no gene match: 5. This CDR3 reads CAISGTSGKTYNEQFF. CDR3 DNA sequence: TGTGCCATCAGTGGGACTAGCGGAAAAACCTACAATGAGCAGTTCTTC.

Note on this clonotype: This may arise from a read error, as a much more abundant clone is one base away. The gene calls are TRBV2 and TRBJ1-4; no clear D. CDR1 is SNHLY, CDR2 FYNNEI, per germline. The CDR3 spans 14 residues. CDR3 region: CASSYLGRDEKLSF. Written as DNA, the CDR3 is TGTGCCAGCAGTTACCTGGGTCGGGATGAAAAACTGTCTTTT.

The chain carries TRBV10-2 and TRBJ1-6, with TRBD1 identical over 7 bases. V lost 6 bases, J lost 3 bases, and 5 bases stayed unmatched. The CDR3 consists of 15 residues. Germline V gives CDR1 WSHSY, CDR2 SAAADI. The CDR3 region has the DNA TGCGCCAGCAGCGAGGGGACAGTCTATAATTCACCCCTCCACTTT. Its protein product is CASSEGTVYNSPLHF.

The chain's CDR3 is CASSQGLGYEQYF. As DNA, the CDR3 is TGTGCCAGCAGCCAAGGGCTAGGCTACGAGCAGTACTTC. The chain combines TRBV4-2 with TRBJ2-7; no clear D. CDR1 LGHNA and CDR2 YNFKEQ come from the germline V gene. This CDR3 comprises 13 residues. Trimming shortened V by 1 base and J by 3 bases, and 7 bases separated the two germline ends.

This clonotype was seen only a few times. The J gene is TRBJ2-7, the V gene TRBV9; TRBD1 matches at 10 bases. J was trimmed by 5 bases and V by 1 base; bases with no gene match: 3. This CDR3 has 14 amino acids. The germline gives CDR1 SGDLS, CDR2 YYNGEE. CDR3 loop: CASSVWGTGDEQYF. As DNA, the CDR3 is TGTGCCAGCAGCGTATGGGGGACAGGGGACGAGCAGTACTTC.

This rearrangement joins TRBV15 to TRBJ1-5; possibly TRBD1 for D (5 bases). Deletions cut 3 bases from V and 12 bases from J, with 27 bases between. CDR1 is LNHNV, CDR2 YYDKDF, per germline (reference sequence). This CDR3 contains 17 residues. The CDR3, as DNA: TGTGCCACCAGCAGTGAAACTCAGACAGCCCGCGGGGTCGGCCAGCATTTT. Protein product: CATSSETQTARGVGQHF. Looking up the rest from reference TRBV15 and TRBJ1-5 gives the full variable domain: DAMVIQNPRYQVTQFGKPVTLSCSQTLNHNVMYWYQQKSSQAPKLLFHYYDKDFNNEADTPDNFQSRRPNTSFCFLDIRSPGLGDTAMYLCATSSETQTARGVGQHFGDGTRLSIL.

CDR3 in DNA: TGTGCCAGCAGCTTGGCGGCAGGGACTCAGCCCCAGCATTTT. This translates into CASSLAAGTQPQHF. V usage is TRBV5-6 and J usage is TRBJ1-5; tentatively, D is TRBD1 (5 bases). This CDR3 spans 14 amino acids. Germline values: CDR1 SGHDT, CDR2 YYEEEE. V shed 0 bases and J shed 6 bases, with 10 bases lying between them.

At least ten counts were recorded for this clonotype. This sequence joins TRBV7-9 and TRBJ2-6; D tentatively fits TRBD1 or TRBD2 (5 bases each). There are 19 residues in the CDR3. The germline gives CDR1 SEHNR, CDR2 FQNEAQ (reference sequence). Trimming took 1 base from V and 0 from J, leaving 16 bases between them. The CDR3 nucleotides are TGTGCCAGCAGCTTAGTCGGGGCACCGGTACTCTCTGGGGCCAACGTCCTGACTTTC. It translates to CASSLVGAPVLSGANVLTF.

The gene calls are TRBV15 and TRBJ2-1; tentatively, D is TRBD2 (6 bases). Trimming shortened V by 2 bases and J by 5 bases, and 10 bases separated the two germline ends. The germline V gene has CDR1 LNHNV and CDR2 YYDKDF (reference sequence). The CDR3 covers 14 residues. The DNA for the CDR3 is TGTGCCACCAGCAGAACCAGGGAGGACAATGAGCAGTTCTTC. Translating gives CATSRTREDNEQFF.

In this sample, this clonotype turned up many times. The chain combines TRBV19 with TRBJ2-1; 10 positions match TRBD1. The CDR3 length is 13 residues. V was pared by 6 bases and J by 10 bases, with 6 bases of the junction left unmatched. Per the germline V gene, CDR1 is LNHDA and CDR2 is SQIVND (reference sequence). In DNA form, the CDR3 reads TGTGCCAGTAGATTGACAGGGGGCAGAGAGCAGTTCTTC. Amino acid sequence: CASRLTGGREQFF.

This clonotype has at least ten counts. A read error may be the cause here, since a much bigger clone is one base away. V gene TRBV7-8 combines with J gene TRBJ1-4; tentative D call: TRBD1 (5 bases). Germline V gene sequence: CDR1 SGHVS, CDR2 FQNEAQ. The CDR3 has 12 amino acids. In DNA form, the CDR3 reads TGTGCCAGCAGCTCCCTAGGGGAAAGACTGTTTTTT. It specifies CASSSLGERLFF.

This clonotype was seen only a few times. The rearrangement links TRBV7-3 to TRBJ2-1; D not resolved. V was shortened by 1 base and J by 3 bases, with 10 bases between the two germline ends. The length of the CDR3 is 15 residues. CDR1 is SGHTA and CDR2 is FQGTGA in the germline V gene. Here the CDR3 DNA reads TGTGCCAGCAGCTTAAACGAACACTTCTACAATGAGCAGTTCTTC. This codes for CASSLNEHFYNEQFF.

This chain joins TRBV19 and TRBJ1-2; D is uncertain. Trimming took off 7 bases at V and 0 bases at J, with 9 bases between the two ends. The CDR3 has 13 residues. Germline CDR1 and CDR2: LNHDA and SQIVND (reference sequence). CDR3 in DNA: TGTGCCAGTATCAATGGGTCTAACTATGGCTACACCTTC. Translating gives CASINGSNYGYTF.

The J gene is TRBJ2-7, the V gene TRBV5-1; D might be TRBD1 or TRBD2, each matching 5 bases. This CDR3 is 14 amino acids long. Germline assignment: CDR1 SGHRS and CDR2 YFSETQ. The V and J ends lost 0 bases and 4 bases respectively, with 11 bases between them. The CDR3 bases are TGCGCCAGCAGCTTGGACAAGGGGAGATACGAGCAGTACTTC. The encoded protein is CASSLDKGRYEQYF.

The rearrangement uses TRBV20-1 and TRBJ1-3; 9 bases align to TRBD1. Germline values: CDR1 DFQATT, CDR2 SNEGSKA (reference sequence). The V gene end was trimmed by 3 bases and the J gene end by 4 bases; junction bases not matched to a gene: 4. The CDR3 totals 14 residues. The chain's CDR3 is CSARTGGLGNTIYF. The DNA of the CDR3 is TGCAGTGCTAGGACAGGGGGATTGGGAAACACCATATATTTT.

The genes are TRBV20-1 and TRBJ2-5; D is perhaps TRBD1 (6 bases). Germline CDR1 is DFQATT and CDR2 is SNEGSKA (reference sequence). The CDR3 runs to 12 residues. V was trimmed by 3 bases and J by 2 bases, leaving 7 bases between them. CDR3 residues: CSASDRQETQYF. DNA for the CDR3: TGCAGTGCTAGTGACAGGCAAGAGACCCAGTACTTC.

The genes are TRBV24-1 and TRBJ1-1; 8 nucleotides match TRBD1. The CDR3 extends over 12 amino acids. CDR1 is KGHDR and CDR2 is SFDVKD in the germline V gene. The trim removed 3 bases at V and 10 bases at J, leaving 3 bases unmatched. The CDR3 nucleotides are TGTGCCACCAGTGATGTCCAGGGGGCAGCTTTCTTT. Translation gives CATSDVQGAAFF.

As regards this clonotype: One end of the junction does not line up with germline, which may come from a read error. The V gene is TRBV15, the J gene TRBJ1-6, with D perhaps TRBD1 (5 bases). Germline V lookup: CDR1 LNHNV, CDR2 YYDKDF (reference sequence). This CDR3 comprises 15 residues. The CDR3, as DNA: TGTGCCACCAGCACGCTCCATGGGGGTAATCCACCCCTCCACTTT. This gives the protein CATSTLHGGNPPLHF.

This chain uses TRBV10-3 with TRBJ2-5; 14 bases line up with TRBD2. Looked up from germline, CDR1 is ENHRY and CDR2 is SYGVKD. This CDR3 contains 16 residues. Trimming removed 7 bases from V and 7 bases from J; junction bases left unmatched: 11. The DNA of the CDR3 is TGTGCCATCAAACGAAACGGACTAGCGGGGGGTGGGACCCAGTACTTC. It is translated as CAIKRNGLAGGGTQYF.

The chain employs TRBV19 and TRBJ1-1, with D unresolved. Germline V lookup: CDR1 LNHDA, CDR2 SQIVND (reference sequence). V dropped 5 bases and J dropped 3 bases, with 10 bases sitting between them. The CDR3 sequence is 13 residues long. The CDR3 DNA reads TGTGCCAGTAGTTCCGGGATTCACACTGAAGCTTTCTTT. Its protein is CASSSGIHTEAFF.

Concerning this clonotype itself: A junction end diverges from the germline sequence, so it may reflect a read error. J is TRBJ1-1 and V is TRBV10-3; D gene uncertain. This CDR3 spans 12 amino acids. Germline V gene lookup returns CDR1 ENHRY and CDR2 SYGVKD. The CDR3 coding sequence is TGTGCCAGCAGTTCCAGAGGCGCTGAAGCTTTCTTT. Translating gives CASSSRGAEAFF.

This clonotype was observed many times. This rearrangement joins TRBV5-1 to TRBJ1-6; 10 nucleotides agree with TRBD1. V trimming: 4 bases; J trimming: 7 bases; junction bases outside the gene matches: 8. Looked up from germline, CDR1 is SGHRS and CDR2 is YFSETQ. This CDR3 comprises 16 residues. The CDR3 bases are TGCGCCAGCAGCCCTAGACAGGGGGCTGGCAATTCACCCCTCCACTTT. It encodes CASSPRQGAGNSPLHF.

V usage is TRBV2 and J usage is TRBJ1-4; no clear D. Deletions cut 4 bases from V and 4 bases from J, with 16 bases between. CDR1 is SNHLY, CDR2 FYNNEI, per germline. The CDR3 length is 16 residues. CDR3 in DNA: TGTGCCAGCAGTGCACCCCCGGACGGGCTTAATGAAAAACTGTTTTTT. This translates into CASSAPPDGLNEKLFF.

The rearrangement uses TRBV19 and TRBJ2-7; 12 bases map to TRBD1. J gave up 9 bases and V 3 bases, and 9 bases lay outside the gene matches. CDR3 length equals 15 residues. The germline CDR1 and CDR2 sequences are LNHDA and SQIVND (reference sequence). CDR3 residues: CASSISGTGGSVQYF. The CDR3, as DNA: TGTGCCAGTAGTATTTCCGGGACAGGGGGCTCGGTGCAGTACTTC.